This TCR beta chain was sequenced during a study of cytomegalovirus exposure and HLA in healthy donors. Study-level results: It was only CMV serostatus that was available as immune exposure information. Rare TCR sequences predominated, though certain public TCRs were found in many donors. When analyzed later, a missense DCLRE1C variant was found to be linked to TCR beta V- and J-gene trimming. Certain sequence variants were highly shared and formed a cluster, and this cluster was likely a sequencing artifact.

60 Vbeta and 13 Jbeta primers were used in PCR. Generated by immunoSEQ multiplex PCR, the TCRdb table keeps only in-frame clones and is missing some. The table includes approximately 130,000 clones, 75% to 85% detected once. There are 15 residues in the CDR3. In germline, CDR1 is MNHEY, CDR2 SVGAGI. V was clipped by 6 bases and J by 3 bases; unmatched bases: 4. This clone was seen a few times. Antigen: not known. The material sequenced was PBMCs. This sequence was found in a girl aged 2 to 10 in good health and CMV-seronegative. J is TRBJ2-2 and V is TRBV6-5, with 10 bases aligning to TRBD1. The CDR3 sequence is CASRAGTGDTGELFF. CDR3 nucleotide sequence: TGTGCCAGCAGGGCCGGGACAGGGGACACCGGGGAGCTGTTTTTT.